This T cell receptor beta chain emerged from a study of cytomegalovirus exposure and HLA in healthy donors. The V gene's germline CDR1 is SGHNT and CDR2 YYREEE (reference sequence). V shed 3 bases, J shed 0 bases, and the junction held 6 bases outside the gene matches. The CDR3 covers 15 residues. Primers included in the PCR were 60 Vbeta and 13 Jbeta primers. Using immunoSEQ multiplex PCR, the repertoire was profiled, and TCRdb retains in-frame clones only, with some absent. The sample includes some 150,000 clones, roughly 82% of them seen just once. This rearrangement joins TRBV5-4 to TRBJ2-7, with 7 bases matching TRBD1. This receptor was identified in a man aged 30 to 45 in good health and CMV-seropositive. Sequencing was carried out using PBMCs. As DNA, the CDR3 is TGTGCCAGCAGCTCCGTAGCAGGGGGCTCCTACGAGCAGTACTTC. It translates to CASSSVAGGSYEQYF.